Listed here are 13 T cell receptor beta chains from one sample, sequenced in a study of Ad26.COV2.S vaccination and SARS-CoV-2 variants. Treatment given: 15 to 20 received Ad26.COV2.S at low or high dose, single or two shots; roughly five received placebo; per-sample allocation not given. Collection of the samples took place on day 63 after the first injection of vaccine or placebo. The repertoire was sequenced with immunoSEQ multiplex PCR; TCRdb's copy has only in-frame clones and lacks some. This table has 350,000 to 400,000 clones, roughly nine tenths appearing once. The source material was peripheral blood, sampled in a trial of Ad26.COV2.S vaccine versus placebo. Receptor source: a person between 18 and 59 years old who received the Ad26.COV2.S COVID-19 vaccine or a placebo.

This chain uses TRBV7-9 with TRBJ2-3; 7 bases align to TRBD1. The CDR3 has 18 amino acids. J lost 2 bases, V lost 1 base, and 12 bases had no gene match. The germline V gene encodes CDR1 SEHNR and CDR2 FQNEAQ (reference sequence). Here the CDR3 reads CASSLGGPTGPSTDTQYF. The CDR3 DNA reads TGTGCCAGCAGCTTAGGGGGCCCGACAGGGCCTTCCACAGATACGCAGTATTTT.

A note on this clone: The junction shows a germline mismatch at one end, possibly a read error. The CDR3, as DNA: TGTGCTAGCAGCCCAACACTCCGGGACGGCAACTATGGCTACACCTTC. It codes for CASSPTLRDGNYGYTF. The chain joins TRBV7-7 to TRBJ1-2; weak D call: TRBD1 (5 bases). This CDR3 region has 16 residues. CDR1 and CDR2 (germline): SSHAT, FNYEAQ (reference sequence).

The chain links TRBV7-9 to TRBJ2-7, with TRBD2 matching 7 bases. Unmatched junction bases numbered 5, after V lost 5 bases and J lost 7 bases. In germline, CDR1 is SEHNR, CDR2 FQNEAQ (reference sequence). The CDR3 totals 12 residues. In DNA form, the CDR3 reads TGTGCCAGCAGCACACTAGCGTGGGAGCAGTACTTC. Amino acid sequence: CASSTLAWEQYF.

The count of this clone is one. V and J are TRBV7-9 and TRBJ2-2; the D call may be TRBD1 or TRBD2 (5 bases each). CDR3 length: 16 residues. V lost 5 bases, J lost 3 bases, and 16 bases lay in between. From germline, CDR1 is SEHNR and CDR2 FQNEAQ (reference sequence). CDR3 in amino acids: CASSQGQGDYTGELFF. The CDR3, as DNA: TGTGCCAGCAGCCAAGGGCAGGGAGATTACACCGGGGAGCTGTTTTTT.

The rearrangement uses TRBV29-1 and TRBJ2-5; tentative D call: TRBD2 (6 bases). The germline gives CDR1 SQVTM, CDR2 ANQGSEA. The V end was cut by 3 bases, the J end by 4 bases, with 12 bases between. The CDR3 has 13 amino acids. CDR3: CSVEVGGGETQYF. The CDR3 coding sequence is TGCAGCGTTGAGGTGGGGGGAGGAGAGACCCAGTACTTC.

The gene calls are TRBV15 and TRBJ1-6; 8 nucleotides agree with TRBD1. The CDR3 is 15 amino acids. Germline V gene data show CDR1 as LNHNV and CDR2 as YYDKDF (reference sequence). V shed 5 bases, J shed 3 bases, and the junction held 3 bases outside the gene matches. The CDR3, as DNA: TGTGCCACCAGCCTGGACAGGGTCTATAATTCACCCCTCCACTTT. Protein product: CATSLDRVYNSPLHF.

With respect to this clone: Other DNA sequences from this sample encode an identical CDR3 as well. The chain employs TRBV6-1 and TRBJ2-7; perhaps D is TRBD1 or TRBD2 (5 bases each). Germline loops: CDR1 MNHNS, CDR2 SASEGT. There are 13 residues in the CDR3. Trimming took off 0 bases at V and 7 bases at J, with 10 bases between the two ends. CDR3: CASSEAGVGEQYF. The CDR3 DNA follows: TGTGCCAGCAGTGAAGCGGGGGTCGGGGAGCAGTACTTC.

V usage is TRBV6-2 or TRBV6-3 and J usage is TRBJ1-1; the D is unclear. This CDR3 has 15 amino acids. Trimming removed 2 bases at V and 1 base at J, with 11 bases between. Germline assignment: CDR1 MNHEY and CDR2 SVGEGT. The CDR3 sequence is CASSYLQPTNTEAFF. In nucleotides, the CDR3 is TGTGCCAGCAGTTACCTACAACCCACGAACACTGAAGCTTTCTTT.

V usage is TRBV5-1 and J usage is TRBJ2-7, with TRBD1 matching over 9 bases. Germline V gives CDR1 SGHRS, CDR2 YFSETQ. Trimming at V came to 0 bases and at J to 6 bases, leaving 10 bases not matched to a gene. CDR3 length equals 16 residues. The CDR3 nucleotides are TGCGCCAGCAGCTTGGCGGGGCCACAGGGGGCTATCGAGCAGTACTTC. Translating gives CASSLAGPQGAIEQYF.

V is TRBV3-1 (or the pseudogene TRBV3-2) and J is TRBJ1-2; 8 bases agree with TRBD1. The V and J ends lost 1 base and 2 bases, in that order; junction bases with no gene match: 6. This CDR3 is built from 16 residues. The V gene's germline CDR1 is LGHDT and CDR2 YNNKEL (reference sequence). As DNA, the CDR3 is TGTGCCAGCAGCCAAGCAAGGACAGGGCGGAACTATGGCTACACCTTC. It yields the protein CASSQARTGRNYGYTF.

The V call is TRBV27, the J call TRBJ1-5, with unresolved D. The germline gives CDR1 MNHEY, CDR2 SMNVEV (reference sequence). V gave up 4 bases and J gave up 9 bases, with 13 bases separating them. CDR3 length: 13 residues. CDR3 residues: CASSSSLSGPQHF. The CDR3 nucleotides are TGTGCCAGCAGTTCGTCCCTTTCCGGGCCCCAGCATTTT.

This clone was counted once. The V call is TRBV6-2 or TRBV6-3, the J call TRBJ2-3; no clear D gene. CDR3 size: 13 residues. Germline V gives CDR1 MNHEY, CDR2 SVGEGT. The germline V and J ends were trimmed by 5 bases and 6 bases, with 12 bases remaining between them. CDR3 loop: CASSIVLEDTQYF. The CDR3 nucleotides read TGTGCCAGCAGTATCGTATTGGAGGATACGCAGTATTTT.

This chain uses TRBV5-1 with TRBJ1-4; 7 nucleotides agree with TRBD1. The CDR3 contains 14 residues. CDR1 and CDR2 from the germline V gene are SGHRS and YFSETQ. V was clipped by 2 bases and J by 10 bases; unmatched bases: 8. CDR3 loop: CASSLGTELRKLFF. CDR3 nucleotides: TGCGCCAGCAGCTTAGGGACAGAGCTTAGAAAACTGTTTTTT.